This TCR beta chain was captured by sequencing in a study of T cells in Graves' hyperthyroidism and ophthalmopathy. This clonotype came up a few times. Regions amplified from RNA transcripts were the TCR beta CDR3 regions. The HTBI primer set served for first-round RT-PCR of the TCR CDR3. TCRdb itself ran the multiplex PCR reads through MiXCR, one entry per CDR3 protein. The sample lists fewer than 550,000 distinct CDR3 sequences; less than 20% were seen once. Calling Graves' hyperthyroidism stable meant ophthalmopathy did not progress within 18 months. Lactation, pregnancy, other autoimmune disease or uncontrolled infection led to exclusion of patients. Fresh peripheral blood, around 9.5 ml, yielded the PBMCs. Sequencing used blood. This receptor was identified in a woman aged 18-29 years with Graves' hyperthyroidism.

The DNA for the CDR3 is TGTGCCAGCTCACCGAAGGGACAGGGGAATGAAAAACTGTTTTTT. This codes for CASSPKGQGNEKLFF. V gene TRBV18 combines with J gene TRBJ1-4, with TRBD1 matching 10 bases. This CDR3 is 15 amino acids long. V lost 3 bases, J lost 5 bases, and 3 bases stayed unmatched. Germline-derived CDR1 and CDR2 are KGHSH and LQKENI.